This T cell receptor beta chain emerged from a study of T cells in Graves' hyperthyroidism and ophthalmopathy. Looking at the study overall: At the time of initial diagnosis and before any treatment, peripheral blood was collected. General observations from the study: The model forecast ophthalmopathy, anticipating it by a median around 6.9 months before onset.

The CDR3 runs to 15 residues. V lost 2 bases to trimming and J lost 0 bases, with 10 bases between them. The germline CDR1 and CDR2 sequences are WSHSY and SAAADI. This clonotype was picked up a small number of times. The antigen remains undetermined. The investigators amplified TCR beta CDR3 regions from RNA transcripts. The TCR CDR3 first-round RT-PCR relied on the HTBI primer set. TCRdb re-called the multiplex PCR reads with MiXCR, one entry per CDR3 protein. In the table there are 350,000 to 400,000 distinct CDR3 sequences, about a fifth of which are singletons. Hyperthyroidism patients were newly diagnosed, had disease duration under 2 months, and were aged 18 to 65 years.

Sequencing input: blood. The receptor's source is a woman aged 18-30 years with Graves' hyperthyroidism. This sequence joins TRBV10-2 and TRBJ1-2, with D possibly being TRBD1 (5 bases). CDR3 sequence reads: CASSENRIANYGYTF. DNA of the CDR3: TGCGCCAGCAGTGAGAACAGGATTGCTAACTATGGCTACACCTTC.